This TCR beta chain emerged from a study of blood T cell repertoires in COVID-19. With 3 bases clipped from V and 7 bases from J, the junction kept 11 bases outside the gene matches. Germline CDR1 GTSNPN, CDR2 SVGIG (reference sequence). CDR3 length: 14 residues. The method was immunoSEQ multiplex PCR; TCRdb's version includes in-frame clones alone and lacks a portion of them. The sample holds about 230,000 clones, over 80% seen once. This receptor was identified in a man aged 40-49 years with acute or convalescent COVID-19. The chain employs TRBV30 and TRBJ1-2; 7 nucleotides match TRBD1. The sequenced sample consisted of peripheral blood. CDR3 sequence reads: CAWSASTGSVGYTF. The CDR3 region has the DNA TGTGCCTGGAGCGCGTCGACAGGGTCGGTTGGCTACACCTTC.